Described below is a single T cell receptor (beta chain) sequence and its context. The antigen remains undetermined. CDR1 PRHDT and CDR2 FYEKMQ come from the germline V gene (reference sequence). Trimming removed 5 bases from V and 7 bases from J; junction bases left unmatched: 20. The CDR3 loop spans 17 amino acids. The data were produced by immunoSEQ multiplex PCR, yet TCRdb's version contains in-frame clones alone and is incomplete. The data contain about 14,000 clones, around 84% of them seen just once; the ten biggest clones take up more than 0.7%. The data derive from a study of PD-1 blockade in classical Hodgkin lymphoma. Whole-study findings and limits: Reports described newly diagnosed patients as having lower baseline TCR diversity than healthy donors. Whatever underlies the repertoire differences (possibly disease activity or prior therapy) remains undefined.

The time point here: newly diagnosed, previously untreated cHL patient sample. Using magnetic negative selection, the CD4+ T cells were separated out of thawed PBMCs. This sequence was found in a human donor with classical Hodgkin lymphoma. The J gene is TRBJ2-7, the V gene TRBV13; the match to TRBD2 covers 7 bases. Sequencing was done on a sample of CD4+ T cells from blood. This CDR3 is CASSPQGSRVSGGEQYF. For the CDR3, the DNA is TGTGCCAGCAGCCCCCAAGGGTCACGAGTATCGGGGGGTGAGCAGTACTTC.